The 5 T cell receptor beta chains below come from one sample, sequenced in a study of cytomegalovirus exposure and HLA in healthy donors. Vbeta (60) and Jbeta (13) primers were used in the PCR. The assay was immunoSEQ multiplex PCR, and TCRdb's table has in-frame clones only and misses some. Its table lists 60,000 to 65,000 clones. Sequencing input: PBMCs. These receptors came from a woman in her late teens or twenties in good health and CMV-seronegative.

The chain carries TRBV21-1 and TRBJ2-1; TRBD1, the D gene given by the table, was not confirmed from the DNA. TRBV21-1 is deemed a pseudogene. The CDR3 loop spans 18 amino acids. The DNA of the CDR3 is TGTGCCAGTCCAGCAAAGAGGAGAGAGGGACAGGGGTACAATGAGCAGTTCTTC. Translated, it gives CASPAKRREGQGYNEQFF.

This chain joins TRBV12-5 and TRBJ1-4, with D perhaps TRBD1 (5 bases). Germline loops: CDR1 LGHNT, CDR2 FRNRAP. Trimming pared 0 bases from V and 3 bases from J, leaving 11 bases between. This CDR3 has 16 residues. The chain's CDR3 is CASGLVIGVSNEKLFF. The CDR3 DNA sequence: TGTGCTAGTGGTTTGGTAATAGGGGTCTCTAATGAAAAACTGTTTTTT.

This chain uses TRBV19 with TRBJ2-3; TRBD2 aligns across 12 bases. The CDR3 has 17 amino acids. The V and J ends lost 1 base and 5 bases, in that order; junction bases with no gene match: 7. The germline gives CDR1 LNHDA, CDR2 SQIVND (reference sequence). CDR3 sequence: CASSIGLAGGPGDTQYF. CDR3 DNA sequence: TGTGCCAGTAGTATAGGCCTAGCGGGAGGGCCAGGAGATACGCAGTATTTT.

The V gene is TRBV13, the J gene TRBJ2-7; possibly TRBD1 for D (6 bases). The CDR3 is 12 residues long. V was cut by 5 bases and J by 5 bases, with 10 bases left in between. CDR1 PRHDT and CDR2 FYEKMQ come from the germline V gene (reference sequence). The CDR3 nucleotides are TGTGCCAGCAGCCCACAGGGAAACGAGCAGTACTTC. This codes for CASSPQGNEQYF.

Here the CDR3 reads CASSQEGGASYEQYF. DNA of the CDR3: TGTGCCAGCAGCCAAGAGGGGGGGGCCTCCTACGAGCAGTACTTC. This sequence joins TRBV4-2 and TRBJ2-7, with a weak D call TRBD2 (7 bases). Germline CDR1 LGHNA, CDR2 YNFKEQ. The CDR3 sequence is 15 residues long. V was cut by 0 bases and J by 0 bases, with 9 bases left in between.